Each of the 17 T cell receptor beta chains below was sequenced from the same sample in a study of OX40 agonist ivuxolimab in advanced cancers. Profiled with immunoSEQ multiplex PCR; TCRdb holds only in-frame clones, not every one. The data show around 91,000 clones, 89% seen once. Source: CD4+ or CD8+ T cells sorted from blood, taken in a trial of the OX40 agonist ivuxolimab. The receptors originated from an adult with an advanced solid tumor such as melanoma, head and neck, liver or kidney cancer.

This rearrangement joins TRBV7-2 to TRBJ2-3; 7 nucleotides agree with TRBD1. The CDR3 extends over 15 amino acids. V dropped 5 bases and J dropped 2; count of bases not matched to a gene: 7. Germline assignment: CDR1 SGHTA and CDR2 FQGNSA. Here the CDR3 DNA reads TGTGCCAGCAGCCGTTTGGGACAGCTCACAGATACGCAGTATTTT. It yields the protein CASSRLGQLTDTQYF.

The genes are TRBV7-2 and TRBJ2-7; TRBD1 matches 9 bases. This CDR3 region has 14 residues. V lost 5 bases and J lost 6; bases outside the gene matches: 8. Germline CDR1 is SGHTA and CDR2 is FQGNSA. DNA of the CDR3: TGTGCCAGCAGCGTCAGTCGGACAGGGGTCGAGCAGTACGTC. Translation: CASSVSRTGVEQYV.

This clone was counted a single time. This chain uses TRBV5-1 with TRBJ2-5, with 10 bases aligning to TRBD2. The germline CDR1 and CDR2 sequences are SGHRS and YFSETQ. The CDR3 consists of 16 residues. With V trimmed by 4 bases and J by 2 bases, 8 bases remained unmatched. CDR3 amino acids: CASSRGTSVGQETQYF. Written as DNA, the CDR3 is TGCGCCAGCAGCCGGGGGACTAGCGTGGGACAAGAGACCCAGTACTTC.

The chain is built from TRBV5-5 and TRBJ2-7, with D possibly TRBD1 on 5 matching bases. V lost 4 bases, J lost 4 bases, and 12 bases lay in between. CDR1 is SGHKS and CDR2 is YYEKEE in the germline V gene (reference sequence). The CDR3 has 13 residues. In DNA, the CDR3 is TGTGCCAGCAGCATGGCACCAGGGTACGAGCAGTACGTC. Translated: CASSMAPGYEQYV.

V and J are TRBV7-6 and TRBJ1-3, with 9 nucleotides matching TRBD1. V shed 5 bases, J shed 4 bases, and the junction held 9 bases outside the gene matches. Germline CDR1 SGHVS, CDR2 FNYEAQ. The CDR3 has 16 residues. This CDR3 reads CASSTQTGGVGNTIYF. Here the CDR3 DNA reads TGTGCCAGCAGCACCCAGACAGGGGGTGTGGGAAACACCATATATTTT. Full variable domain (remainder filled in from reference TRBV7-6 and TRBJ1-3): GAGVSQSPRYKVTKRGQDVALRCDPISGHVSLYWYRQALGQGPEFLTYFNYEAQQDKSGLPNDRFSAERPEGSISTLTIQRTEQRDSAMYRCASSTQTGGVGNTIYFGEGSWLTVV.

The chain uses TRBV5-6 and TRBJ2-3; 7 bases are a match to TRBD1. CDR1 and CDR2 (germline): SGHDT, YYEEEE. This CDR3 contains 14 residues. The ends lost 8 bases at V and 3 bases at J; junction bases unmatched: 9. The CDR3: CASSRGIGTDTQYF. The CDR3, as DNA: TGTGCCAGTAGCAGGGGGATCGGTACAGATACGCAGTATTTT.

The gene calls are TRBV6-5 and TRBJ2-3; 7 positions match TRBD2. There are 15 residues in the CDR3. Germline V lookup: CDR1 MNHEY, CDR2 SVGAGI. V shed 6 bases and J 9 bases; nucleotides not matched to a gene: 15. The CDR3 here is CASSSQGEGTGTQYF. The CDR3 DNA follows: TGTGCCAGCAGCTCACAAGGGGAGGGGACGGGGACGCAGTATTTT.

CDR3 nucleotide sequence: TGTGCCAGCAGTTTACCGGTTGGGCAGGGGCGAGGTGGCTACACCTTC. This sequence encodes CASSLPVGQGRGGYTF. V usage is TRBV28 and J usage is TRBJ1-2; a weak D match, TRBD1 (6 bases). Germline values: CDR1 MDHEN, CDR2 SYDVKM. This CDR3 has 16 amino acids. Trimming removed 2 bases from V and 7 bases from J, with 20 bases in between.

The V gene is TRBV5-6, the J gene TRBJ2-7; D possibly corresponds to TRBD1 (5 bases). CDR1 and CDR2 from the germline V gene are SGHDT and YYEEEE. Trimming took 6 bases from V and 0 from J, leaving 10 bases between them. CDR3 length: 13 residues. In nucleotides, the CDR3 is TGTGCCAGCACCCGACAGCCCTCCTACGAGCAGTACGTC. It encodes CASTRQPSYEQYV.

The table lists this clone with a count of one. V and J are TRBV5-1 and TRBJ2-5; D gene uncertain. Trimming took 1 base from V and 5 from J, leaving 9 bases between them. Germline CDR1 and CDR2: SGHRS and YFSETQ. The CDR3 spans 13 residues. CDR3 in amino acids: CASSLMPAETQYF. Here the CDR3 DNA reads TGCGCCAGCAGCTTGATGCCGGCGGAGACCCAGTACTTC.

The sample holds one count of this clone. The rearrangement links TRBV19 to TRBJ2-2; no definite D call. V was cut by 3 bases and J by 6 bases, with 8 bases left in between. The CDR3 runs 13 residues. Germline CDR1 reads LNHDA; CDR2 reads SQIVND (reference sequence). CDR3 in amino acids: CASSMVTAGELFF. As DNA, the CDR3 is TGTGCCAGTAGTATGGTAACAGCCGGGGAGCTGTTTTTT.

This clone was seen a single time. CDR3 in amino acids: CASSLGGEGRDEQFF. CDR3 in DNA: TGTGCCAGCAGCTTAGGAGGGGAGGGCCGGGATGAGCAGTTCTTC. The rearrangement uses TRBV28 and TRBJ2-1, with 7 bases that match TRBD2. V lost 6 bases, J lost 8 bases, and 13 bases stayed unmatched. The CDR3 consists of 15 residues. Germline V gene data show CDR1 as MDHEN and CDR2 as SYDVKM.

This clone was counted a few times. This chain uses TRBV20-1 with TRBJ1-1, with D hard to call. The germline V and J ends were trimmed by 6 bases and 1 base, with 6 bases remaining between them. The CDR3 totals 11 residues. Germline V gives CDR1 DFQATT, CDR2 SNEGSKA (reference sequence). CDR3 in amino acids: CSAGPNTEAFF. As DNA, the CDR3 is TGCAGTGCAGGACCGAACACTGAAGCTTTCTTT.

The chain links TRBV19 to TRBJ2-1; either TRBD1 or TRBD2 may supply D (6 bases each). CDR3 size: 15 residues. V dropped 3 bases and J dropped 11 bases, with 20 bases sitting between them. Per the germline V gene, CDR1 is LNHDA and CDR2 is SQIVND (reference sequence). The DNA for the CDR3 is TGTGCCAGTAGTATTAAGGCGGAGGGGGTTGTTAAGCAGTTCTTC. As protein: CASSIKAEGVVKQFF.

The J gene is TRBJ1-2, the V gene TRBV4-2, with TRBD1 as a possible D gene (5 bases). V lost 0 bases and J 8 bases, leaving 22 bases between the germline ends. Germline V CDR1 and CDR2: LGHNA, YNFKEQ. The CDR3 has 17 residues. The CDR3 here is CASSQDGRQRMSWGYTF. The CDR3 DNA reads TGTGCCAGCAGCCAAGATGGGCGACAGAGGATGAGTTGGGGCTACACCTTC.

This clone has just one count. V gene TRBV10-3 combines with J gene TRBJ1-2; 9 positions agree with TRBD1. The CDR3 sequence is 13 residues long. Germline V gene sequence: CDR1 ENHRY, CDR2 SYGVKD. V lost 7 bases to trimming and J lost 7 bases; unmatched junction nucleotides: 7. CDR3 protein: CAIKGQGASGYTF. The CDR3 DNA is TGTGCCATCAAGGGACAGGGTGCGTCTGGCTACACCTTC.

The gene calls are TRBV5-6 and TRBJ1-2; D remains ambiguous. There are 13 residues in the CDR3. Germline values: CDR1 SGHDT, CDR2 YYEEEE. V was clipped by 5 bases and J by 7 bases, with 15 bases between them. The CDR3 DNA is TGTGCCAGCAGGGCGGGCCTCTGGGGTGGCTACACCTTC. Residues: CASRAGLWGGYTF.